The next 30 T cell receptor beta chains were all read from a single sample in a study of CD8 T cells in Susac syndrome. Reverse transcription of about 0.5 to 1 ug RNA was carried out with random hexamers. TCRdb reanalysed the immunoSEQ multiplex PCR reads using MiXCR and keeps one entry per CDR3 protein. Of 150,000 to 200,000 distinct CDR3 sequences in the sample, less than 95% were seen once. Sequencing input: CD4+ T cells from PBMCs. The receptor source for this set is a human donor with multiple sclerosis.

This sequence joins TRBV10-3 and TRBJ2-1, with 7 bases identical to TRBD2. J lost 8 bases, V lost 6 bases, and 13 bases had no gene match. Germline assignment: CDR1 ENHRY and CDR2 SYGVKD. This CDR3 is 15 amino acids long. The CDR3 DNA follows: TGTGCCATCAGCGGGGAAGGGACTAAGGAATATGAGCAGTTCTTC. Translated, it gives CAISGEGTKEYEQFF.

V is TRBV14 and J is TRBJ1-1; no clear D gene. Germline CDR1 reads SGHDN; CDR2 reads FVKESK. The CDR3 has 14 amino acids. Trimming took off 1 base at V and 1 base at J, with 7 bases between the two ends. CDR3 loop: CASSQGRWNTEAFF. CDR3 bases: TGTGCCAGCAGCCAAGGACGGTGGAACACTGAAGCTTTCTTT.

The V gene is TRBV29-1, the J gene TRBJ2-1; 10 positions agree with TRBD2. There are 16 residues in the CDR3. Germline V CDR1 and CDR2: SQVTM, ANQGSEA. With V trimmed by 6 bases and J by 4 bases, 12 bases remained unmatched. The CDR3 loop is CSVGGLAGDQYNEQFF. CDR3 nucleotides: TGCAGCGTAGGAGGGCTAGCGGGGGATCAATACAATGAGCAGTTCTTC.

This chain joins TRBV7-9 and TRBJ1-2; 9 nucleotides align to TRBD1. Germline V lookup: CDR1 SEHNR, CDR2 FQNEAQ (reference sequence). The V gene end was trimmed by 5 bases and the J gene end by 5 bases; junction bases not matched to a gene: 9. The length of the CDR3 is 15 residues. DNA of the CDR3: TGTGCCAGCAGCCGCCCGGGACAGGGAACTTATGGCTACACCTTC. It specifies CASSRPGQGTYGYTF.

The CDR3 DNA reads as TGTGCCAGCAGCCAGGGCGGGCAGACCTCGTGTTTCTTC. It is translated as CASSQGGQTSCFF. This chain links TRBV3-1 with TRBJ2-1, with D perhaps TRBD2 (5 bases). This CDR3 spans 13 amino acids. V was clipped by 3 bases and J by 16 bases, with 19 bases between them. Per the germline V gene, CDR1 is LGHDT and CDR2 is YNNKEL (reference sequence).

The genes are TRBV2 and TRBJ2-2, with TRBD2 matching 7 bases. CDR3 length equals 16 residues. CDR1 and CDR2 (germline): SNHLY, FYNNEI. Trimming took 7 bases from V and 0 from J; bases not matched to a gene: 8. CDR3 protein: CASTDGRFANTGELFF. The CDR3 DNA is TGTGCCAGCACGGACGGGAGGTTCGCGAACACCGGGGAGCTGTTTTTT.

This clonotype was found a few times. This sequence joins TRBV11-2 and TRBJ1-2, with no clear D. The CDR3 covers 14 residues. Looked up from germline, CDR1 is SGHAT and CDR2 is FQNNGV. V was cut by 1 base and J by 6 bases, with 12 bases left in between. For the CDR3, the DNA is TGTGCCAGCAGCTTAGTTGGCCTTGGAGATGGCTACACCTTC. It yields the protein CASSLVGLGDGYTF.

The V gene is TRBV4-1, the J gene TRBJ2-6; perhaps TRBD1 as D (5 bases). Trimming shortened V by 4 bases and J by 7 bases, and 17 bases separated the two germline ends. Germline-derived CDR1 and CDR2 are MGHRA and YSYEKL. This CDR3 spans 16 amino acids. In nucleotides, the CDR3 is TGCGCCAGCAGCCCGGCAGGGAAATCTACCGCCAACGTCCTGACTTTC. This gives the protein CASSPAGKSTANVLTF.

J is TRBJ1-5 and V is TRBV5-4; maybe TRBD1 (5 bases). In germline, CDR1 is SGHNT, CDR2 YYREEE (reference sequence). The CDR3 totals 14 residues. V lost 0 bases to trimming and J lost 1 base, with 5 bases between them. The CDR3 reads CASSLAGSNQPQHF. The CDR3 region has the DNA TGTGCCAGCAGCTTGGCAGGGAGCAATCAGCCCCAGCATTTT. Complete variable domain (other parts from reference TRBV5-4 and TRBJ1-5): ETGVTQSPTHLIKTRGQQVTLRCSSQSGHNTVSWYQQALGQGPQFIFQYYREEENGRGNFPPRFSGLQFPNYSSELNVNALELDDSALYLCASSLAGSNQPQHFGDGTRLSIL.

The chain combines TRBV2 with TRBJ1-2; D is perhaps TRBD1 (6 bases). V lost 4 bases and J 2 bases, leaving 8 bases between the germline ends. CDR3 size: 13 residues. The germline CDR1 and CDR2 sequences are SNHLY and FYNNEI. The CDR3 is CASSGTANYGYTF. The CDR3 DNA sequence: TGTGCCAGCAGTGGGACAGCGAACTATGGCTACACCTTC.

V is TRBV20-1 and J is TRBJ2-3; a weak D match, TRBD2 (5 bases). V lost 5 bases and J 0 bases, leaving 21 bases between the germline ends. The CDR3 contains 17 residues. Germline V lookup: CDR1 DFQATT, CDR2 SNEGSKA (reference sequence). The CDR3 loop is CSAAERTWVDSTDTQYF. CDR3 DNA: TGCAGTGCTGCCGAAAGGACTTGGGTGGATAGCACAGATACGCAGTATTTT.

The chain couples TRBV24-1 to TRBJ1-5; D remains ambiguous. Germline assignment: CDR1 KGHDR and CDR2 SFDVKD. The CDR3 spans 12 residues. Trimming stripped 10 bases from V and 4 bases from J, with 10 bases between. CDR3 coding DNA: TGTGCCACGAATACAGAAAATCAGCCCCAGCATTTT. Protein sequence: CATNTENQPQHF.

The CDR3 protein is CAWRPPGLGVNEQFF. The CDR3, as DNA: TGTGCCTGGAGGCCTCCGGGACTAGGAGTGAATGAGCAGTTCTTC. The V and J genes are TRBV30 and TRBJ2-1, with TRBD2 matching 8 bases. Germline values: CDR1 GTSNPN, CDR2 SVGIG (reference sequence). V was clipped by 3 bases and J by 7 bases; unmatched bases: 11. This CDR3 contains 15 residues.

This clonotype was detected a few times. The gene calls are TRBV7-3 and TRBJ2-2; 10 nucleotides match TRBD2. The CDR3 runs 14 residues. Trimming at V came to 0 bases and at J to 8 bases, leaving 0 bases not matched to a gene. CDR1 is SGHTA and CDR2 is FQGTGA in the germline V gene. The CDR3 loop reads CASSLTAGGGELFF. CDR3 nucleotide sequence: TGTGCCAGCAGCTTAACAGCGGGAGGGGGGGAGCTGTTTTTT.

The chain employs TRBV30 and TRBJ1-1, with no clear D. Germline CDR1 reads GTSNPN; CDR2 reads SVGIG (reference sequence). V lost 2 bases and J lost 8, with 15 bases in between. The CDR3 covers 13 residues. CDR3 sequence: CAWSFFNIHEAFF. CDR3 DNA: TGTGCCTGGAGTTTCTTCAACATCCACGAAGCTTTCTTT.

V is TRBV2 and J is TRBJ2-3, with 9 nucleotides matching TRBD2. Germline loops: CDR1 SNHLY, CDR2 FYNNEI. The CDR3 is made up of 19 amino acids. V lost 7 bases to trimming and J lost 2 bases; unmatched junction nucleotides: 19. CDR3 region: CASTKAHLAGPSSTDTQYF. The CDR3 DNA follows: TGTGCCAGCACCAAGGCGCATCTAGCGGGACCCTCCTCCACAGATACGCAGTATTTT. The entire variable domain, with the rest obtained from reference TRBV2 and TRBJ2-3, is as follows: EPEVTQTPSHQVTQMGQEVILRCVPISNHLYFYWYRQILGQKVEFLVSFYNNEISEKSEIFDDQFSVERPDGSNFTLKIRSTKLEDSAMYFCASTKAHLAGPSSTDTQYFGPGTRLTVL.

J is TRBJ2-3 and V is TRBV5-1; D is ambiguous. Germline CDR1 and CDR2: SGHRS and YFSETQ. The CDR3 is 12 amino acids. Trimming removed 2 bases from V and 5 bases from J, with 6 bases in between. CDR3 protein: CASSFHQDTQYF. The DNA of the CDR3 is TGCGCCAGCAGCTTCCACCAAGATACGCAGTATTTT.

Written as DNA, the CDR3 is TGCAGTGCTAGAAGGGATTCTACCACAGATACGCAGTATTTT. This gives the protein CSARRDSTTDTQYF. V and J are TRBV20-1 and TRBJ2-3; D remains unclear. Germline assignment: CDR1 DFQATT and CDR2 SNEGSKA (reference sequence). This CDR3 is built from 14 residues. V dropped 2 bases and J dropped 2 bases, with 11 bases sitting between them.

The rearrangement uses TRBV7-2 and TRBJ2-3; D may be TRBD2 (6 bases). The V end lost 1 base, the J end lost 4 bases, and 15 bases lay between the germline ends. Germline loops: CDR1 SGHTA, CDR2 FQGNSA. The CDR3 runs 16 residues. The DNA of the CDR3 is TGTGCCAGCAGCTTAGTACGACTAGTGTTCGCAGATACGCAGTATTTT. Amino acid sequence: CASSLVRLVFADTQYF.

The CDR3 region is CASALEGELFF. The DNA for the CDR3 is TGTGCCAGCGCCTTAGAAGGGGAACTGTTTTTT. This chain connects TRBV4-2 to TRBJ1-4; weak D call: TRBD1 (5 bases). V was pared by 8 bases and J by 12 bases, with 13 bases between. The CDR3 runs 11 residues. Per the germline V gene, CDR1 is LGHNA and CDR2 is YNFKEQ.

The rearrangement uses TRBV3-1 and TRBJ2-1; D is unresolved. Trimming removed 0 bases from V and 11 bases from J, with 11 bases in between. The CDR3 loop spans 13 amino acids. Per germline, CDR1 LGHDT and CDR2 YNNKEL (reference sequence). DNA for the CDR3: TGTGCCAGCAGCCAAGAGACCCGAGTGAAGCAGTTCTTC. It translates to CASSQETRVKQFF.

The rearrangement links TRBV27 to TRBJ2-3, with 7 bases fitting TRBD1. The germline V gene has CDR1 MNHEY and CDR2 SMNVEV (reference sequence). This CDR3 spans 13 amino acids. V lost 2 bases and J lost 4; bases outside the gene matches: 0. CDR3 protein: CASSLQGADTQYF. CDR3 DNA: TGTGCCAGCAGTTTACAGGGGGCAGATACGCAGTATTTT.

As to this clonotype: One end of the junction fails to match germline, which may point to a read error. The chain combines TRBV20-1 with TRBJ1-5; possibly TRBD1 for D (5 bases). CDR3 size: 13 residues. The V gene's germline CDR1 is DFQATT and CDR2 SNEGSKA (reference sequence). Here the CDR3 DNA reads TGCAGTGCTAGAGTACAGGTCAATCAGCCTCAGCATTTT. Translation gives CSARVQVNQPQHF.

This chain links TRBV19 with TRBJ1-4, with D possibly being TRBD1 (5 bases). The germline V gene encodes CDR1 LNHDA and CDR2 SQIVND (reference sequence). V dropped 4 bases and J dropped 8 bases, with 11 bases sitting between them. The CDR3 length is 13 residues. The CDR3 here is CASSRGPMEKLFF. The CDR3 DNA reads TGTGCCAGTAGTAGGGGCCCAATGGAAAAACTGTTTTTT.

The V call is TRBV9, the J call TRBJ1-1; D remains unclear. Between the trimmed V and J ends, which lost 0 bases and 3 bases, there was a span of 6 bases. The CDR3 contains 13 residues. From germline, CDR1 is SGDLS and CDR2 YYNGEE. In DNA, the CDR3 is TGTGCCAGCAGCGTAGATGGGGACACTGAAGCTTTCTTT. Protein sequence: CASSVDGDTEAFF.

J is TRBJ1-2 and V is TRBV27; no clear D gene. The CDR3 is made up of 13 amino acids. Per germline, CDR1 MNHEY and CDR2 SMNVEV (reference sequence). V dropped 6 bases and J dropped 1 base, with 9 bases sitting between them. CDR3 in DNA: TGTGCCAGCAGACCGACACTTAACTATGGCTACACCTTC. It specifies CASRPTLNYGYTF.

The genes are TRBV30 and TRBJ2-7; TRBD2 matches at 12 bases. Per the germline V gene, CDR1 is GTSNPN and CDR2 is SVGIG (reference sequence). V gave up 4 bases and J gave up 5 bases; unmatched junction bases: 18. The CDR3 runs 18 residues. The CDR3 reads CAWIRRDSRLAGVHEQYF. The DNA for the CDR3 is TGTGCCTGGATTCGGCGGGACAGTCGACTAGCGGGAGTACACGAGCAGTACTTC. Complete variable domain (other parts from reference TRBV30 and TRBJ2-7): SQTIHQWPATLVQPVGSPLSLECTVEGTSNPNLYWYRQAAGRGLQLLFYSVGIGQISSEVPQNLSASRPQDRQFILSSKKLLLSDSGFYLCAWIRRDSRLAGVHEQYFGPGTRLTVT.

The CDR3 sequence is CASSQDWGSEQFF. The CDR3 region has the DNA TGTGCCAGCAGCCAAGATTGGGGAAGCGAGCAGTTCTTC. This chain joins TRBV3-1 and TRBJ2-1; D ambiguous. The CDR3 is 13 amino acids. V gave up 0 bases and J gave up 10 bases, with 10 bases separating them. The germline V gene encodes CDR1 LGHDT and CDR2 YNNKEL (reference sequence).

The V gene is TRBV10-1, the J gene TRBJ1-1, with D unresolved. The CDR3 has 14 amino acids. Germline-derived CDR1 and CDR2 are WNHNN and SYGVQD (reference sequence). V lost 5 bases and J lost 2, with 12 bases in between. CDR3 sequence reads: CASSSALLNTEAFF. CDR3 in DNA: TGCGCCAGCAGTTCGGCCCTCCTAAACACTGAAGCTTTCTTT.

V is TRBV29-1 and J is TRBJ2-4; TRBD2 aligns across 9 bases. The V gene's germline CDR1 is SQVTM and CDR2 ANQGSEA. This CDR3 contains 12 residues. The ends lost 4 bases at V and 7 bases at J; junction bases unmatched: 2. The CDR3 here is CSVGLADNIQYF. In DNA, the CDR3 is TGCAGCGTTGGACTAGCGGATAACATTCAGTACTTC.